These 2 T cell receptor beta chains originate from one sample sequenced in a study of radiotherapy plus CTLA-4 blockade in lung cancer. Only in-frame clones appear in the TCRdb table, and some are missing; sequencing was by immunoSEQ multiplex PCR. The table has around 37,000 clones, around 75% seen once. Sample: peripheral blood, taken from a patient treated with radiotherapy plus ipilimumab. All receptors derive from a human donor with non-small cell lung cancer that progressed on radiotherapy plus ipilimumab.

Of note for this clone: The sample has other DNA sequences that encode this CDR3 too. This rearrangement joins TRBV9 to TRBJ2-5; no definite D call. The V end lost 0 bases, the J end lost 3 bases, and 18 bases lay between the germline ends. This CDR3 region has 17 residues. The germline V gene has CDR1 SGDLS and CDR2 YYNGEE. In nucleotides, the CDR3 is TGTGCCAGCAGCGTAGCCCCCTTAGGAGAGGTGGAAGAGACCCAGTACTTC. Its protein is CASSVAPLGEVEETQYF.

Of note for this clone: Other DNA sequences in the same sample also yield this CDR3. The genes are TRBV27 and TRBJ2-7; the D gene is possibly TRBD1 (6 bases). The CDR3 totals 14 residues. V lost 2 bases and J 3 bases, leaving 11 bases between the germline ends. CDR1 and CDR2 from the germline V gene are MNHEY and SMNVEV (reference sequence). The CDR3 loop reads CASSLSLGGYEQYF. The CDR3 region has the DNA TGTGCCAGCAGTTTAAGCCTAGGGGGCTACGAGCAGTACTTC.